The 18 T cell receptor beta chains below were found in one sample sequenced in a study of cytomegalovirus exposure and HLA in healthy donors. PCR primers comprised 60 Vbeta and 13 Jbeta primers. The repertoire was sequenced with immunoSEQ multiplex PCR; TCRdb's copy has only in-frame clones and lacks some. The sample contains about 100,000 clones, roughly three quarters of which appear only once. Sequencing used PBMCs. The receptors stem from a woman aged 50 to 60 in good health and CMV-seropositive.

The chain has TRBV10-1 and TRBJ2-5; possible D gene TRBD1, 5 bases. The DNA end is a closer match to TRBJ2-7, so the J assignment may be wrong. Germline lookup yields CDR1 WNHNN and CDR2 SYGVQD (reference sequence). CDR3 size: 16 residues. The CDR3 nucleotides read TGCGCCAGCAGTCCCAGATTCGACAGCAAAACCTACGAGCAGTACTTC. This translates into CASSPRFDSKTYEQYF.

A few counts support this clone. The chain uses TRBV23-1 and TRBJ1-1; possibly TRBD1 for D (5 bases). TRBV23-1 is classed as an ORF, of uncertain function. The CDR3 contains 16 residues. The V gene lost 1 base and the J gene lost 3 bases, with 15 bases spanning the gap. CDR3 DNA: TGCGCCAGCAGTCAATGGGGTAGGGACTGGGACACTGAAGCTTTCTTT. It codes for CASSQWGRDWDTEAFF.

A word on this clone: A read error likely explains this, since a far larger clone differs by one base. Other DNA sequences within the sample encode an identical CDR3. The chain combines TRBV5-1 with TRBJ2-1; 16 bases line up with TRBD2. J lost 9 bases, V lost 2 bases, and 5 bases had no gene match. Germline V gene data show CDR1 as SGHRS and CDR2 as YFSETQ. The CDR3 consists of 16 residues. The CDR3: CASSFFGTSGGAEQFF. In DNA form, the CDR3 reads TGCGCCAGCAGCTTTTTCGGGACTAGCGGGGGGGCTGAGCAGTTCTTC.

A few counts support this clone. The rearrangement joins TRBV5-1 to TRBJ1-1, with 8 bases that match TRBD1. J gave up 3 bases and V 4 bases, and 17 bases lay outside the gene matches. This CDR3 contains 18 residues. Germline lookup yields CDR1 SGHRS and CDR2 YFSETQ. Here the CDR3 reads CASSPPTGAQFEDTEAFF. The CDR3 bases are TGCGCCAGCAGCCCTCCGACAGGGGCCCAATTTGAAGACACTGAAGCTTTCTTT.

This chain joins TRBV7-6 and TRBJ2-7; 7 positions agree with TRBD2. This CDR3 has 15 residues. In germline, CDR1 is SGHVS, CDR2 FNYEAQ. The V segment lost 7 bases and the J segment 1 base; nucleotides outside the gene matches: 10. Here the CDR3 reads CASTLSAGDSYEQYF. In DNA form, the CDR3 reads TGTGCCAGCACCCTTTCGGCGGGGGATTCCTACGAGCAGTACTTC.

V gene TRBV2 combines with J gene TRBJ2-7; D unresolved. Germline CDR1 and CDR2: SNHLY and FYNNEI. V was pared by 6 bases and J by 4 bases, with 22 bases between. CDR3 size: 16 residues. The CDR3 DNA follows: TGTGCCAGCAGCCCAGATGTGGCTATTAAACAGTACGAGCAGTACTTC. Its translation is CASSPDVAIKQYEQYF.

J is TRBJ2-7 and V is TRBV2; D possibly corresponds to TRBD2 (6 bases). There are 13 residues in the CDR3. V was trimmed by 7 bases and J by 1 base, leaving 11 bases between them. Per the germline V gene, CDR1 is SNHLY and CDR2 is FYNNEI. The CDR3 loop is CASTGEPSYEQYF. The CDR3 DNA follows: TGTGCCAGCACGGGAGAGCCGTCCTACGAGCAGTACTTC.

This rearrangement joins TRBV13 to TRBJ1-1; D remains ambiguous. The CDR3 is made up of 14 amino acids. Trimming stripped 1 base from V and 0 bases from J, with 6 bases between. CDR1 and CDR2 from the germline V gene are PRHDT and FYEKMQ (reference sequence). CDR3: CASSLAQVNTEAFF. For the CDR3, the DNA is TGTGCCAGCAGCTTAGCTCAGGTGAACACTGAAGCTTTCTTT.

J is TRBJ1-1 and V is TRBV11-2; D unclear. Germline-derived CDR1 and CDR2 are SGHAT and FQNNGV. With 1 base removed from V and 9 bases from J, the gap between germline ends came to 12 bases. The CDR3 is 13 amino acids. CDR3 nucleotide sequence: TGTGCCAGCAGCTTAGGGGGAGACCCACAAGCTTTCTTT. Residues: CASSLGGDPQAFF.

The chain has TRBV7-6 and TRBJ1-1; D perhaps matches TRBD1 (6 bases). Germline V lookup: CDR1 SGHVS, CDR2 FNYEAQ. The CDR3 loop spans 15 amino acids. V was cut by 5 bases and J by 1 base, with 14 bases left in between. CDR3 protein: CASSPRGHQNTEAFF. In nucleotides, the CDR3 is TGTGCCAGCAGCCCCAGGGGCCACCAGAACACTGAAGCTTTCTTT.

CDR3 protein: CASRGGRGTEAFF. The CDR3 DNA reads as TGTGCCAGCAGAGGAGGGAGGGGGACTGAAGCTTTCTTT. The chain is built from TRBV9 and TRBJ1-1; a possible D gene is TRBD1 (6 bases). V was cut by 5 bases and J by 5 bases, with 13 bases left in between. CDR1 is SGDLS, CDR2 YYNGEE, per germline. The CDR3 loop spans 13 amino acids.

The chain links TRBV27 to TRBJ2-7; tentative D call: TRBD1 (6 bases). The CDR3 length is 14 residues. Germline assignment: CDR1 MNHEY and CDR2 SMNVEV (reference sequence). Trimming left V 5 bases short and J 0 bases short, with 11 bases between. The CDR3 DNA sequence: TGTGCCAGCAGTACTGGGACATTCTCCTACGAGCAGTACTTC. It is translated as CASSTGTFSYEQYF.

The J gene is TRBJ1-2, the V gene TRBV5-3; D is unresolved. TRBV5-3 is placed among ORFs of uncertain function. This CDR3 spans 15 amino acids. V was cut by 0 bases and J by 4 bases, with 13 bases left in between. For the CDR3, the DNA is TGTGCCAGAAGCTTGGCGATGAGGCGGGCCTATGGCTACACCTTC. Protein sequence: CARSLAMRRAYGYTF.

This chain connects TRBV19 to TRBJ2-7, with 12 bases that match TRBD2. The V and J ends lost 4 bases and 4 bases, in that order; junction bases with no gene match: 11. The CDR3 has 17 residues. Germline assignment: CDR1 LNHDA and CDR2 SQIVND (reference sequence). CDR3 sequence: CASSNEASGRAVYEQYF. CDR3 sequence (DNA): TGTGCCAGTAGTAACGAAGCTAGCGGGAGGGCCGTATACGAGCAGTACTTC.

V usage is TRBV6-1 and J usage is TRBJ2-7; 7 bases line up with TRBD1. Germline CDR1 is MNHNS and CDR2 is SASEGT. This CDR3 comprises 14 residues. Trimming at V came to 2 bases and at J to 5 bases, leaving 6 bases not matched to a gene. The CDR3 sequence: CASSELDRDHEQYF. CDR3 bases: TGTGCCAGCAGTGAACTAGACAGGGACCACGAGCAGTACTTC.

This chain connects TRBV7-2 to TRBJ1-3; D is perhaps TRBD1 (5 bases). This CDR3 comprises 17 residues. CDR1 and CDR2 (germline): SGHTA, FQGNSA. Trimming shortened V by 2 bases and J by 2 bases, and 16 bases separated the two germline ends. CDR3 in amino acids: CASSLRWQGSAGNTIYF. The CDR3 coding sequence is TGTGCCAGCAGCTTAAGGTGGCAGGGAAGCGCTGGAAACACCATATATTTT. Based on the CDR3 plus reference TRBV7-2 and TRBJ1-3, the full variable domain is GAGVSQSPSNKVTEKGKDVELRCDPISGHTALYWYRQSLGQGLEFLIYFQGNSAPDKSGLPSDRFSAERTGGSVSTLTIQRTQQEDSAVYLCASSLRWQGSAGNTIYFGEGSWLTVV.

The gene calls are TRBV5-6 and TRBJ2-7; D call uncertain. CDR3 length: 12 residues. Trimming pared 5 bases from V and 0 bases from J, leaving 6 bases between. CDR1 is SGHDT and CDR2 is YYEEEE in the germline V gene. CDR3 sequence (DNA): TGTGCCAGCAGGGGCTACTCCTACGAGCAGTACTTC. Its translation is CASRGYSYEQYF.

The chain links TRBV9 to TRBJ2-7, with D perhaps matching TRBD2 (6 bases). Per germline, CDR1 SGDLS and CDR2 YYNGEE. The V and J ends lost 1 base and 12 bases respectively, with 20 bases between them. CDR3 length: 14 amino acids. This CDR3 is CASSVSYSGGSTYF. CDR3 DNA: TGTGCCAGCAGCGTAAGTTATAGCGGAGGTTCAACGTACTTC.